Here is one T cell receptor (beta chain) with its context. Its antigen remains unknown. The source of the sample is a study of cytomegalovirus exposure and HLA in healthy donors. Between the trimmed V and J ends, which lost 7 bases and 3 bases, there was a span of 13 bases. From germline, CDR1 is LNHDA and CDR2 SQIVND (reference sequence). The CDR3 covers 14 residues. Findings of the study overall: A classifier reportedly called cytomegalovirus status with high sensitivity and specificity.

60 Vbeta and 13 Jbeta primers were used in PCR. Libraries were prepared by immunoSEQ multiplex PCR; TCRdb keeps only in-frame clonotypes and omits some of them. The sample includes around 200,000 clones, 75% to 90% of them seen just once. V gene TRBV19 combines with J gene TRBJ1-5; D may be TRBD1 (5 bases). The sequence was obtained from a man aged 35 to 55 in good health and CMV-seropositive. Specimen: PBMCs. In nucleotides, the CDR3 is TGTGCCAGTACGTCCAGGGCGGACAATCAGCCCCAGCATTTT. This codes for CASTSRADNQPQHF.